These T cell receptor beta chains were read from a single sample in a study of cytomegalovirus exposure and HLA in healthy donors. The table came from immunoSEQ multiplex PCR; TCRdb's copy has only in-frame clones and leaves some out. The sample gives roughly 270,000 clones, roughly 90% of which show up once; around 0.9% is in the top ten. The source material was PBMCs. The receptors stem from a woman aged 18-29 years in good health and CMV-seronegative. Both conserved end residues are part of each CDR3. The D gene is left open where the match is weak. Expanded clones get a size class; other rows say once, few or many, or leave the size out.

j_gene: TRBJ1-3; abundance: .; d_gene: .; v_gene: TRBV18; CDR3aa: CASSPLPPQGGNTIYF; CDR3nt: TGTGCCAGCTCACCACTACCCCCACAGGGAGGAAACACCATATATTTT
j_gene: TRBJ2-7; abundance: .; d_gene: .; v_gene: TRBV5-6; CDR3aa: CASSLMPGTAYEQYF; CDR3nt: TGTGCCAGCAGCTTGATGCCGGGAACAGCCTACGAGCAGTACTTC
j_gene: TRBJ2-1; abundance: .; d_gene: .; v_gene: TRBV5-1; CDR3aa: CASSLELTGEQFF; CDR3nt: TGCGCCAGCAGCCTGGAATTAACTGGTGAGCAGTTCTTC
j_gene: TRBJ1-1; abundance: .; d_gene: TRBD1; v_gene: TRBV27; CDR3aa: CASSGDSLPNTEAFF; CDR3nt: TGTGCCAGCAGTGGGGACAGTCTTCCGAACACTGAAGCTTTCTTT
j_gene: TRBJ2-3; abundance: once; d_gene: .; v_gene: TRBV9; CDR3aa: CASSVLSGGTDTQYF; CDR3nt: TGTGCCAGCAGCGTATTAAGCGGCGGCACAGATACGCAGTATTTT
j_gene: TRBJ2-2; abundance: .; d_gene: TRBD2; v_gene: TRBV10-3; CDR3aa: CAIKASGANTGELFF; CDR3nt: TGTGCCATCAAGGCTAGCGGGGCGAACACCGGGGAGCTGTTTTTT
j_gene: TRBJ2-3; abundance: .; d_gene: TRBD2; v_gene: TRBV5-1; CDR3aa: CASSLRGVGADTQYF; CDR3nt: TGCGCCAGCAGCTTGCGGGGGGTTGGGGCAGATACGCAGTATTTT
j_gene: TRBJ1-6; abundance: few; d_gene: .; v_gene: TRBV7-8; CDR3aa: CASSYVPRDSPLHF; CDR3nt: TGTGCCAGCAGCTATGTCCCCAGGGATTCACCCCTCCACTTT
j_gene: TRBJ2-1; abundance: .; d_gene: TRBD2; v_gene: TRBV25-1; CDR3aa: CASSDPGLAGYNEQFF; CDR3nt: TGTGCCAGCAGTGATCCGGGACTAGCGGGATACAATGAGCAGTTCTTC
j_gene: TRBJ1-3; abundance: many; d_gene: .; v_gene: TRBV27; CDR3aa: CASKSVDIFLSSGNTIYF; CDR3nt: TGTGCCAGTAAAAGCGTTGATATCTTCCTGAGCTCTGGAAACACCATATATTTT
j_gene: TRBJ1-2; abundance: .; d_gene: TRBD1; v_gene: TRBV6-4; CDR3aa: CASSATGGAYGYTF; CDR3nt: TGTGCCAGCAGTGCTACAGGGGGCGCCTATGGCTACACCTTC
j_gene: TRBJ2-3; abundance: .; d_gene: .; v_gene: TRBV18; CDR3aa: CASSPPTGSGDTQYF; CDR3nt: TGTGCCAGCTCACCACCCACAGGGTCCGGGGATACGCAGTATTTT
j_gene: TRBJ1-3; abundance: .; d_gene: .; v_gene: TRBV15; CDR3aa: CATSRKIGAGNTIYF; CDR3nt: TGTGCCACCAGCAGAAAAATAGGGGCTGGAAACACCATATATTTT
j_gene: TRBJ2-7; abundance: .; d_gene: .; v_gene: TRBV28; CDR3aa: CASSWGPSWGTRWGEQYF; CDR3nt: TGTGCCAGCAGTTGGGGGCCCTCGTGGGGGACGCGTTGGGGGGAGCAGTACTTC
j_gene: TRBJ1-1; abundance: .; d_gene: .; v_gene: TRBV6-5; CDR3aa: CATRGGNTEAFF; CDR3nt: TGTGCCACCAGGGGAGGGAACACTGAAGCTTTCTTT
j_gene: TRBJ2-7; abundance: .; d_gene: TRBD1; v_gene: TRBV9; CDR3aa: CASSVGTGTAVYEQYF; CDR3nt: TGTGCCAGCAGCGTAGGTACCGGGACAGCCGTATACGAGCAGTACTTC
j_gene: TRBJ2-7; abundance: .; d_gene: TRBD1; v_gene: TRBV2; CDR3aa: CASRSGQGEYEQYF; CDR3nt: TGTGCCAGCAGATCTGGACAGGGAGAATACGAGCAGTACTTC
j_gene: TRBJ1-2; abundance: .; d_gene: .; v_gene: TRBV14; CDR3aa: CASSPGWTYGYTF; CDR3nt: TGTGCCAGCAGCCCAGGGTGGACCTATGGCTACACCTTC
j_gene: TRBJ2-7; abundance: .; d_gene: TRBD1; v_gene: TRBV19; CDR3aa: CASRARQGDYEQYF; CDR3nt: TGTGCCAGTAGGGCCCGACAGGGGGACTACGAGCAGTACTTC
j_gene: TRBJ2-2; abundance: .; d_gene: TRBD2; v_gene: TRBV7-3; CDR3aa: CASSHGLAGGQWDTGELFF; CDR3nt: TGTGCCAGCAGCCACGGACTAGCGGGAGGGCAATGGGACACCGGGGAGCTGTTTTTT
j_gene: TRBJ1-3; abundance: .; d_gene: .; v_gene: TRBV27; CDR3aa: CASSLSRAGNTIYF; CDR3nt: TGTGCCAGCAGTTTATCCCGTGCTGGAAACACCATATATTTT
j_gene: TRBJ2-2; abundance: .; d_gene: TRBD2; v_gene: TRBV7-3; CDR3aa: CASSSSGNTGELFF; CDR3nt: TGTGCCAGCAGCTCTAGCGGGAACACCGGGGAGCTGTTTTTT
j_gene: TRBJ2-7; abundance: .; d_gene: .; v_gene: TRBV9; CDR3aa: CASSGTGHSYEQYF; CDR3nt: TGTGCCAGCAGCGGTACAGGGCACTCCTACGAGCAGTACTTC
j_gene: TRBJ2-5; abundance: .; d_gene: TRBD1; v_gene: TRBV7-2; CDR3aa: CASSSLGQGGQETQYF; CDR3nt: TGTGCCAGCAGCTCATTGGGACAGGGGGGCCAAGAGACCCAGTACTTC
j_gene: TRBJ1-6; abundance: .; d_gene: TRBD1; v_gene: TRBV28; CDR3aa: CASSPGQLSSYNSPLHF; CDR3nt: TGTGCCAGCAGTCCGGGACAGCTAAGCTCCTATAATTCACCCCTCCACTTT
j_gene: TRBJ2-7; abundance: .; d_gene: .; v_gene: TRBV2; CDR3aa: CASRAGEQYF; CDR3nt: TGTGCCAGCAGGGCAGGGGAGCAGTACTTC
j_gene: TRBJ1-1; abundance: .; d_gene: .; v_gene: TRBV28; CDR3aa: CASIHFPARVEGTEAFF; CDR3nt: TGTGCCAGCATTCACTTTCCCGCCAGGGTGGAGGGCACTGAAGCTTTCTTT